The present T cell receptor (beta chain) was sequenced within a study of T cells in Graves' hyperthyroidism and ophthalmopathy. On the basis of clinical symptoms, serum thyroxine and TRAb, thyroid ultrasound and orbital computed tomography, diagnoses were made. This clonotype occurred many times. What it binds is not known. Amplified regions were TCR beta CDR3 sequences from RNA transcripts. Carried out on the TCR CDR3, a first-round RT-PCR used the HTBI primer set. TCRdb re-analysed the multiplex PCR reads in MiXCR, keeping a single row per CDR3 protein. The sample contains about 510,000 distinct CDR3 sequences, approximately 48% of which appear only once. The CDR3 is 16 residues long. Germline V gene data show CDR1 as SGHTA and CDR2 as FQGTGA. V was clipped by 5 bases and J by 0 bases, with 14 bases between them. General study points: The blood repertoire included most of the expanded thyroid clonotypes above 0.001. Ophthalmopathy was model-predicted a median roughly 6.2 months pre-onset.

The chain carries TRBV7-3 and TRBJ1-5; no reliable D call. This sequence originates from an adult woman with Graves' disease, either hyperthyroidism or ophthalmopathy (not recorded which). The sample consisted of peripheral blood or thyroid tissue (not recorded which). In DNA form, the CDR3 reads TGTGCCAGCAGCATCTATTTTACAGATAGCAATCAGCCCCAGCATTTT. It encodes CASSIYFTDSNQPQHF. Filled out from reference TRBV7-3 and TRBJ1-5, the complete variable domain reads GAGVSQTPSNKVTEKGKYVELRCDPISGHTALYWYRQSLGQGPEFLIYFQGTGAADDSGLPNDRFFAVRPEGSVSTLKIQRTERGDSAVYLCASSIYFTDSNQPQHFGDGTRLSIL.